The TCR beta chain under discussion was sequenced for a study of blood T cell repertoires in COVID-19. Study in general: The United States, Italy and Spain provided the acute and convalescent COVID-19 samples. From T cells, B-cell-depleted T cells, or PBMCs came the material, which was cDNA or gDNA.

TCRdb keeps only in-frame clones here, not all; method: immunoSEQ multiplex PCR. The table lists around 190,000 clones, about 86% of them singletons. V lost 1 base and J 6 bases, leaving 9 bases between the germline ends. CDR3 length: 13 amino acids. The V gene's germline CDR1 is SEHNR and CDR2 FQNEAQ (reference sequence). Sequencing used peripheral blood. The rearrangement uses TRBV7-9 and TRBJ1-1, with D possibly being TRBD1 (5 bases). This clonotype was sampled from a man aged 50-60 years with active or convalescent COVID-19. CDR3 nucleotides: TGTGCCAGCAGCTTAGAGCAGGGCCCTGAAGCTTTCTTT. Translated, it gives CASSLEQGPEAFF.